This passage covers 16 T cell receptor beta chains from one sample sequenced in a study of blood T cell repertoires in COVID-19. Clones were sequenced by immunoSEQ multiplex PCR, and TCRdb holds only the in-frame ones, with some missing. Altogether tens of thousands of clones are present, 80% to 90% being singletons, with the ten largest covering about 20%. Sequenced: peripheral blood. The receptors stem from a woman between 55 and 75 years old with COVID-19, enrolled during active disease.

CDR3 sequence (DNA): TGTGCCAGCAGCCACCGACAGGGGGCGAATGAGCAGTTCTTC. The encoded protein is CASSHRQGANEQFF. The gene calls are TRBV5-4 and TRBJ2-1; 10 bases are shared with TRBD1. The CDR3 covers 14 residues. V lost 4 bases and J lost 7; bases outside the gene matches: 5. Germline V lookup: CDR1 SGHNT, CDR2 YYREEE (reference sequence).

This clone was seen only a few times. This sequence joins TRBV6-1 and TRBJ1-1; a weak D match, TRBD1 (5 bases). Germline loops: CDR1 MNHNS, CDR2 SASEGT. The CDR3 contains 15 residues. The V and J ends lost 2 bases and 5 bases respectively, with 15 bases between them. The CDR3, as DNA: TGTGCCAGCAGTGAATGGTTTGGGGAGGGGACTGAAGCTTTCTTT. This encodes CASSEWFGEGTEAFF.

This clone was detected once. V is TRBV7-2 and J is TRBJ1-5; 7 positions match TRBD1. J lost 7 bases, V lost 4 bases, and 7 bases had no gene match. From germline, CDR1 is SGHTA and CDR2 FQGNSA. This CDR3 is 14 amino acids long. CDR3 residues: CASSSGQPEQPQHF. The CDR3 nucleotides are TGTGCCAGCAGCTCGGGACAGCCGGAGCAGCCCCAGCATTTT.

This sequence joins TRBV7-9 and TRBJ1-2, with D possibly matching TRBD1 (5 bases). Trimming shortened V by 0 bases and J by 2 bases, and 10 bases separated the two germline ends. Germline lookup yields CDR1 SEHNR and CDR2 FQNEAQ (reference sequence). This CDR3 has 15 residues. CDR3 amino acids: CASSLAGGGNYGYTF. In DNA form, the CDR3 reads TGTGCCAGCAGCTTAGCGGGTGGGGGGAACTATGGCTACACCTTC.

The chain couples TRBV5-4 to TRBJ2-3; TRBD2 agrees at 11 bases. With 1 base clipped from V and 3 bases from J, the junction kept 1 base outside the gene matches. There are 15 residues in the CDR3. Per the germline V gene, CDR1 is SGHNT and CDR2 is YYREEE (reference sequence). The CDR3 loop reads CASSLTSGRTDTQYF. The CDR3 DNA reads TGTGCCAGCAGCTTGACTAGCGGGAGAACAGATACGCAGTATTTT.

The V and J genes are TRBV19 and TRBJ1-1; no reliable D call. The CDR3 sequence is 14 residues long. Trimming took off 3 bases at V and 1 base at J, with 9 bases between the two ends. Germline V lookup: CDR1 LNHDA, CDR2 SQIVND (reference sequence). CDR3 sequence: CASSMAGRNTEAFF. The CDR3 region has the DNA TGTGCCAGTAGTATGGCAGGTCGGAACACTGAAGCTTTCTTT.

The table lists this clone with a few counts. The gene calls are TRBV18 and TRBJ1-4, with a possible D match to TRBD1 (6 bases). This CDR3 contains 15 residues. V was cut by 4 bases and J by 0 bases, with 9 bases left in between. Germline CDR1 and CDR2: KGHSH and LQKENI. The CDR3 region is CASSLQGTTNEKLFF. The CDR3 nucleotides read TGTGCCAGCTCACTACAGGGAACAACTAATGAAAAACTGTTTTTT. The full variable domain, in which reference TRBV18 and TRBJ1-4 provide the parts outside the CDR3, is NAGVMQNPRHLVRRRGQEARLRCSPMKGHSHVYWYRQLPEEGLKFMVYLQKENIIDESGMPKERFSAEFPKEGPSILRIQQVVRGDSAAYFCASSLQGTTNEKLFFGSGTQLSVL.

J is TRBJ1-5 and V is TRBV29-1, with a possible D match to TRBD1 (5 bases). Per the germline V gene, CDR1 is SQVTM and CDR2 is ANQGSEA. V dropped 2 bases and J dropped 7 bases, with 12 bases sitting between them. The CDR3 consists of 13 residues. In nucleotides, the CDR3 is TGCAGCGTTGAACGGGCGCAGGGCCAGCCCCAGCATTTT. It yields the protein CSVERAQGQPQHF.

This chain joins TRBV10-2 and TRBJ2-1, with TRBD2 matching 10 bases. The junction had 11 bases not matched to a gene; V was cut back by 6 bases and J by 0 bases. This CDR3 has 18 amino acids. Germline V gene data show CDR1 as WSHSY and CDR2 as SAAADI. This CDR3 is CASSEVSGRLGSYNEQFF. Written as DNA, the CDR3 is TGCGCCAGCAGCGAGGTTAGCGGGAGGTTGGGCTCCTACAATGAGCAGTTCTTC.

The CDR3 DNA is TGCGCCAGCAGCCCAGGGTATTCACCCCTCCACTTT. Its protein product is CASSPGYSPLHF. The chain couples TRBV4-3 to TRBJ1-6, with a tentative D call TRBD1 (5 bases). Germline V gene sequence: CDR1 LGHNA, CDR2 YSLEER. The CDR3 sequence is 12 residues long. V lost 4 bases, J lost 8 bases, and 6 bases lay in between.

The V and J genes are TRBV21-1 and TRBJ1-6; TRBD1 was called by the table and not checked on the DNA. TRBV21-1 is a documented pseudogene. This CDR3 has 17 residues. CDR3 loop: CASSPTTGGTSNSPLHF. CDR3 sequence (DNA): TGTGCCAGCAGCCCTACGACAGGGGGAACAAGTAATTCACCCCTCCACTTT.

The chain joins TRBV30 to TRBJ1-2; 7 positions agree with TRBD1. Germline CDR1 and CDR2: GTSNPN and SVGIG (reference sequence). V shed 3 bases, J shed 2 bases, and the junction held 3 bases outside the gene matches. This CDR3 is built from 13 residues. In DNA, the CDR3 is TGTGCCTGGAGATCGACAGGGAACTATGGCTACACCTTC. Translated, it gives CAWRSTGNYGYTF.

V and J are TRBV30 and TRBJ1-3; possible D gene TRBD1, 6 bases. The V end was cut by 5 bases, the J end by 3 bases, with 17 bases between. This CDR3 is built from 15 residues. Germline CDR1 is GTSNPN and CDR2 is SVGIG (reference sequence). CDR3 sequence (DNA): TGTGCCTGGGGGCGCGGGCAGGGGAGTGGAAACACCATATATTTT. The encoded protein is CAWGRGQGSGNTIYF.

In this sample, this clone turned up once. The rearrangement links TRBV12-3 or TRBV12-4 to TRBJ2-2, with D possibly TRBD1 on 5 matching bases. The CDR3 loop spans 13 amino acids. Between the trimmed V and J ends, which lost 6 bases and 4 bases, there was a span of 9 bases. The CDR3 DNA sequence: TGTGCCAGCAGGGCAGACAGCACCGGGGAGCTGTTTTTT. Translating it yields CASRADSTGELFF.

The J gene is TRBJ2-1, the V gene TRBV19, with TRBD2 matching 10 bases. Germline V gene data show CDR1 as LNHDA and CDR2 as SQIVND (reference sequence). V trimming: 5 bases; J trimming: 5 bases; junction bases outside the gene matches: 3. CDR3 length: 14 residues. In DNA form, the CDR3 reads TGTGCCAGTAGTCCCGGGACTAGCGACAATGAGCAGTTCTTC. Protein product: CASSPGTSDNEQFF.

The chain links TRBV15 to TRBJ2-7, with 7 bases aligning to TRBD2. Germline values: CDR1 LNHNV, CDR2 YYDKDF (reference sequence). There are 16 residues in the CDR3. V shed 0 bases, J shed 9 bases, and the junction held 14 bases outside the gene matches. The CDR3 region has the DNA TGTGCCACCAGCAGAGATCGAGGACTAGACGGATTCGGGCAGTACTTC. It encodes CATSRDRGLDGFGQYF.